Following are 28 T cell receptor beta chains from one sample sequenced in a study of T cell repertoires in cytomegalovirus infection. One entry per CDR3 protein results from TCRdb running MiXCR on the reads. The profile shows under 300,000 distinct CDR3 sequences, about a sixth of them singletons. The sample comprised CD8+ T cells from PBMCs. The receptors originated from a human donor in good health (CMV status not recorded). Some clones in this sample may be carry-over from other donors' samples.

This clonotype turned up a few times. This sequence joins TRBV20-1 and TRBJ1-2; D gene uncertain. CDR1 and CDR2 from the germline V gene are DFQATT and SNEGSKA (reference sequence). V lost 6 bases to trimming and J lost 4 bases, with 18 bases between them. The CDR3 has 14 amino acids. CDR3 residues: CSAAAEEWGYGYTF. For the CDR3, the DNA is TGCAGTGCGGCGGCGGAGGAATGGGGCTATGGCTACACCTTC.

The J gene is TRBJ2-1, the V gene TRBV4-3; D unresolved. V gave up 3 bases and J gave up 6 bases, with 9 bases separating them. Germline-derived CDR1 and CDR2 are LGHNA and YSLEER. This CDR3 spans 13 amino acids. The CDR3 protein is CASSQGLANEQFF. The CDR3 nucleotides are TGCGCCAGCAGCCAGGGCTTAGCCAATGAGCAGTTCTTC.

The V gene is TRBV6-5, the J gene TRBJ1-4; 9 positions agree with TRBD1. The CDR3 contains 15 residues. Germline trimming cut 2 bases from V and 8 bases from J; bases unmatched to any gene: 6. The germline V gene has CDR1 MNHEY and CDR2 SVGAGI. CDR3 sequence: CASSYILGTGEKLFF. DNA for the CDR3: TGTGCCAGCAGTTACATCCTAGGGACAGGGGAAAAACTGTTTTTT.

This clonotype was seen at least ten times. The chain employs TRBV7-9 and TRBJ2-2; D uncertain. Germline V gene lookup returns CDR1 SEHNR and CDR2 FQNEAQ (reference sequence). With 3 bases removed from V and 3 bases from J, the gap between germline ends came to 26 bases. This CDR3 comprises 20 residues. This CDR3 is CASSLPNSGWTAGHTGELFF. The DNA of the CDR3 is TGTGCCAGCAGCTTGCCTAACTCGGGCTGGACGGCTGGACACACCGGGGAGCTGTTTTTT.

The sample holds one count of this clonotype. The CDR3 here is CASSEILIGDSHEAFF. CDR3 bases: TGTGCCAGCAGTGAAATCCTGATCGGAGACAGCCATGAAGCTTTCTTT. V and J are TRBV2 and TRBJ1-1; D possibly corresponds to TRBD1 (5 bases). The CDR3 length is 16 residues. The V gene lost 2 bases and the J gene lost 7 bases, with 20 bases spanning the gap. Germline V gives CDR1 SNHLY, CDR2 FYNNEI.

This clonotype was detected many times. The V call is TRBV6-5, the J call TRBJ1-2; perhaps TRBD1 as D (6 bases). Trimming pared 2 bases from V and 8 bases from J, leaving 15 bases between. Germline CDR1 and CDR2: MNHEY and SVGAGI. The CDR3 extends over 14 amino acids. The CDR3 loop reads CASSYGGQGQGYTF. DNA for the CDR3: TGTGCCAGCAGTTACGGTGGCCAGGGACAAGGCTACACCTTC.

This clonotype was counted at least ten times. The CDR3: CASSSPGQGAGGEQYF. CDR3 coding DNA: TGTGCCAGCAGCTCACCGGGACAGGGGGCCGGCGGGGAGCAGTACTTC. The chain employs TRBV7-8 and TRBJ2-7, with TRBD1 identical over 12 bases. V lost 4 bases to trimming and J lost 7 bases; unmatched junction nucleotides: 11. CDR1 SGHVS and CDR2 FQNEAQ come from the germline V gene. This CDR3 is built from 16 residues.

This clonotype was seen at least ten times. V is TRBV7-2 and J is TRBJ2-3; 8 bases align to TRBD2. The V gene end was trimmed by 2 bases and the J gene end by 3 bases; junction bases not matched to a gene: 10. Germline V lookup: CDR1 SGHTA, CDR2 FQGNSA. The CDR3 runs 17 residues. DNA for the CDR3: TGTGCCAGCAGCTTACTCTACGGGGGACTAGTGACAGATACGCAGTATTTT. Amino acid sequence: CASSLLYGGLVTDTQYF.

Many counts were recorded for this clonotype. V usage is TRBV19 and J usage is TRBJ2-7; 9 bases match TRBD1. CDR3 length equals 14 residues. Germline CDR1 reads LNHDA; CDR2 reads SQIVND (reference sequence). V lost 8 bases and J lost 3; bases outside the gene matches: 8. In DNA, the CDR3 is TGTGCCAGTTCTCCCGGGACAGGGCACTACGAGCAGTACTTC. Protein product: CASSPGTGHYEQYF.

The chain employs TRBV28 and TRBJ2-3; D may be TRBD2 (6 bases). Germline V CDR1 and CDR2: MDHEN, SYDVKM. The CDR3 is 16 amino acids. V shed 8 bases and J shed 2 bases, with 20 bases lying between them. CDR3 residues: CASPPRGVPDTDTQYF. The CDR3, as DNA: TGTGCCAGCCCCCCTCGCGGGGTGCCAGACACAGATACGCAGTATTTT.

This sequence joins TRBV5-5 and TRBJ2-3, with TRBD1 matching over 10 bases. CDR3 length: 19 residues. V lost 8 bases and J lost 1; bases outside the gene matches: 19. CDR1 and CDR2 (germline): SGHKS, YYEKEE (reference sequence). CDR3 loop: CASKYPGTGASSGTDTQYF. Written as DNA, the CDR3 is TGTGCCAGTAAATACCCCGGGACAGGGGCATCCTCTGGCACAGATACGCAGTATTTT. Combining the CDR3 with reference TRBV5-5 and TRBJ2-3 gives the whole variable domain DAGVTQSPTHLIKTRGQQVTLRCSPISGHKSVSWYQQVLGQGPQFIFQYYEKEERGRGNFPDRFSARQFPNYSSELNVNALLLGDSALYLCASKYPGTGASSGTDTQYFGPGTRLTVL.

CDR3 region: CASSPPRTSSGNEQFF. CDR3 nucleotides: TGTGCCAGCTCACCACCCCGTACTAGTTCGGGAAATGAGCAGTTCTTC. V gene TRBV18 combines with J gene TRBJ2-1, with a possible D match to TRBD2 (5 bases). The CDR3 contains 16 residues. The V gene's germline CDR1 is KGHSH and CDR2 LQKENI. V was pared by 0 bases and J by 7 bases, with 16 bases between.

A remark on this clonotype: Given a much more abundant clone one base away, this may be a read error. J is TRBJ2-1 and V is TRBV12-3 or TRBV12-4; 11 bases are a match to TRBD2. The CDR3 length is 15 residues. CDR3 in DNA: TGTGTCAGCAGGAGACTAGCGGGGCCAAACAATGAGCAGTTCTTC. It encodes CVSRRLAGPNNEQFF.

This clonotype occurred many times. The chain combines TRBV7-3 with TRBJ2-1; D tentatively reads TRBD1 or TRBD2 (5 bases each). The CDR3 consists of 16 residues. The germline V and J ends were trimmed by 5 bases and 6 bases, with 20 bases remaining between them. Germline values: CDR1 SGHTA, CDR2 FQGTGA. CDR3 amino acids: CASSAPGGLLVNEQFF. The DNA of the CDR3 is TGTGCCAGCAGCGCCCCTGGGGGTCTTTTAGTCAATGAGCAGTTCTTC.

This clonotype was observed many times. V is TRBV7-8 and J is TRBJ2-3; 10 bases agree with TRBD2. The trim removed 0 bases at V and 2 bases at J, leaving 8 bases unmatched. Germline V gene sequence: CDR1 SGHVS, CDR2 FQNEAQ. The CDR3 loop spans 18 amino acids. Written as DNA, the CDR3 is TGTGCCAGCAGCTTAGCTAGACTAGCGGGTAACCCCACAGATACGCAGTATTTT. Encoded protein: CASSLARLAGNPTDTQYF.

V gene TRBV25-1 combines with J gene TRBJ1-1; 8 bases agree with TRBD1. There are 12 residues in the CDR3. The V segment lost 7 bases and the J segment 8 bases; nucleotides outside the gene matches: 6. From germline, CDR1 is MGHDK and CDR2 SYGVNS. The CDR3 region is CASITRGREAFF. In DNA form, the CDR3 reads TGTGCCAGCATTACCAGGGGGCGCGAAGCTTTCTTT. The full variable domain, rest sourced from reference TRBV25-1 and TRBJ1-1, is EADIYQTPRYLVIGTGKKITLECSQTMGHDKMYWYQQDPGMELHLIHYSYGVNSTEKGDLSSESTVSRIRTEHFPLTLESARPSHTSQYLCASITRGREAFFGQGTRLTVV.

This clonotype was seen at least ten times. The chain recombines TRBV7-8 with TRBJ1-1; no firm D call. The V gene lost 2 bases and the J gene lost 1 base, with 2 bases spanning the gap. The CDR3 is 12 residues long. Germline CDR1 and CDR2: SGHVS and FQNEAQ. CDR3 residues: CASSLSNTEAFF. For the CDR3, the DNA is TGTGCCAGCAGCTTATCGAACACTGAAGCTTTCTTT.

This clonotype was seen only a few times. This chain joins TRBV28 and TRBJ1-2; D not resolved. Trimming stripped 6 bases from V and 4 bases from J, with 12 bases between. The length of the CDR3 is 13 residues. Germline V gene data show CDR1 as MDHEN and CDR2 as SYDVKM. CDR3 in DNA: TGTGCCAGCAGCCACCCCCTGCTCTATGGCTACACCTTC. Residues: CASSHPLLYGYTF.

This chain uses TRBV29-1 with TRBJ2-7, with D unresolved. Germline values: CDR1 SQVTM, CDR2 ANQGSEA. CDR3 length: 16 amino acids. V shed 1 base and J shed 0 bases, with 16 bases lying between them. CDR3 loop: CSVEVESAVASYEQYF. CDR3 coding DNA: TGCAGCGTTGAAGTGGAGTCGGCCGTCGCCTCCTACGAGCAGTACTTC.

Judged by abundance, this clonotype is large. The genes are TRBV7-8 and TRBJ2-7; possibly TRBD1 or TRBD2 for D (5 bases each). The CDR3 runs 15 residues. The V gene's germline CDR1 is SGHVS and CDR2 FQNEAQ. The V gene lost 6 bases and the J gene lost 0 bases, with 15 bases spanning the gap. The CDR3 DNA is TGTGCCAGCAGACACCTGGGACGCAGCTCCTACGAGCAGTACTTC. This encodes CASRHLGRSSYEQYF.

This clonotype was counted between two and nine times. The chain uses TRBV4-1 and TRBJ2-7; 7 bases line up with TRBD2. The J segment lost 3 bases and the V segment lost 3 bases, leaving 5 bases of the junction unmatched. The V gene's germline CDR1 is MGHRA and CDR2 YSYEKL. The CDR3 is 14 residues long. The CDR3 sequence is CASSHTRGVYEQYF. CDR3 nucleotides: TGCGCCAGCAGCCACACTCGGGGGGTCTACGAGCAGTACTTC.

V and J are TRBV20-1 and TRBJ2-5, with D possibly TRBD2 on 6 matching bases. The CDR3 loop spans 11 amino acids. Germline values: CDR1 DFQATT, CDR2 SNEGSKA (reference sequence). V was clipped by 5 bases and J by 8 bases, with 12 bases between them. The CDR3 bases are TGCAGTGCTCGGGACTCCCCAACCCAGTACTTC. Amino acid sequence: CSARDSPTQYF.

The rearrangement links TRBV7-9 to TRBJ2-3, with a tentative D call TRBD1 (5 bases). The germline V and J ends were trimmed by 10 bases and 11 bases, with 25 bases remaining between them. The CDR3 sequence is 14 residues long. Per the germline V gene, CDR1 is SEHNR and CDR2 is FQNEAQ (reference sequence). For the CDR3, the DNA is TGTGCCACCGTTAGGGGTCCATCCTGGATCATGCAGTATTTT. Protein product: CATVRGPSWIMQYF.

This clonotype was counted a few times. For the CDR3, the DNA is TGTGCCAGCAGTGAATCCGGGACAGGGAATGCCGGGGAGCTGTTTTTT. Translation: CASSESGTGNAGELFF. The chain uses TRBV25-1 and TRBJ2-2; TRBD1 matches 9 bases. This CDR3 contains 16 residues. J gave up 6 bases and V 1 base, and 6 bases lay outside the gene matches. Per germline, CDR1 MGHDK and CDR2 SYGVNS.

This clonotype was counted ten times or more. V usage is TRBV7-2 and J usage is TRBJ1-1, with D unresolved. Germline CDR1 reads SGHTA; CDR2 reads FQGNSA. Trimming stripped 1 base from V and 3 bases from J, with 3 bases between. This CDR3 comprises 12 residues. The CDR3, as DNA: TGTGCCAGCAGCTTAGTTGACACTGAAGCTTTCTTT. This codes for CASSLVDTEAFF.

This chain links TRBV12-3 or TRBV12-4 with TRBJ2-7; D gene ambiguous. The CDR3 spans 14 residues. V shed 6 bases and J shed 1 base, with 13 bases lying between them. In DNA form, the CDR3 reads TGTGCCAGCAGCCCCCACGACGGATCCTACGAGCAGTACTTC. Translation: CASSPHDGSYEQYF.

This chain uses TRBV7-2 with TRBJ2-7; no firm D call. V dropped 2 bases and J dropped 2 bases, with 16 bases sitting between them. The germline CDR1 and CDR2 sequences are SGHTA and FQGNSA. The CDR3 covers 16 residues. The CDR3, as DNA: TGTGCCAGCAGCTTAACCCCACACTCCAGCCCCTACGAGCAGTACTTC. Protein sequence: CASSLTPHSSPYEQYF.

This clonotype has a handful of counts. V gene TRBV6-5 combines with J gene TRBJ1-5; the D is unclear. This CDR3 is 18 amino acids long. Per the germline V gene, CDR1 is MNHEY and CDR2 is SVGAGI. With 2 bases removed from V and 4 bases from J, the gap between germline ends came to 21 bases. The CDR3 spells CASSYPSPPDTRNQPQHF. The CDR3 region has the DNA TGTGCCAGCAGTTACCCCTCCCCTCCCGATACACGGAATCAGCCCCAGCATTTT.